Each of the 5 T cell receptor beta chains below was sequenced from the same sample in a study of cytomegalovirus exposure and HLA in healthy donors. 13 Jbeta primers and 60 Vbeta primers were used for the PCR. The protocol was immunoSEQ multiplex PCR, while the TCRdb copy is restricted to in-frame clones and leaves out a portion. The sample consists of roughly 90,000 clones, around 70% of them appearing once. The sequencing input was PBMCs. Receptors were obtained from a man aged 25 to 40 in good health and CMV-seropositive.

The rearrangement links TRBV5-1 to TRBJ2-2; 9 positions agree with TRBD2. Losses at the gene ends were 4 bases for V and 4 bases for J; bases not matched to a gene: 14. This CDR3 is built from 18 residues. Germline V gene lookup returns CDR1 SGHRS and CDR2 YFSETQ. The CDR3 DNA reads TGCGCCAGCAGCCCCCGGGGCGGGGGGGGCCGGAGCACCGGGGAGCTGTTTTTT. Protein: CASSPRGGGGRSTGELFF.

This clone was counted only a few times. CDR3 loop: CASSLGPVGAGGYNEQYF. The CDR3 nucleotides read TGTGCCAGCAGCTTAGGCCCAGTAGGTGCGGGGGGGTATAACGAGCAGTACTTC. The V and J genes are TRBV13 and TRBJ2-7; TRBD2 aligns across 9 bases. The CDR3 has 18 amino acids. V was clipped by 0 bases and J by 5 bases; unmatched bases: 14. In germline, CDR1 is PRHDT, CDR2 FYEKMQ (reference sequence).

V is TRBV4-1 and J is TRBJ1-2, with 12 bases lining up with TRBD1. Germline CDR1 MGHRA, CDR2 YSYEKL. The CDR3 has 16 residues. V gave up 0 bases and J gave up 7 bases; unmatched junction bases: 6. The CDR3: CASSQDKGTGGLGYTF. The CDR3 DNA reads as TGCGCCAGCAGCCAAGACAAGGGGACAGGGGGCCTTGGCTACACCTTC.

This clone was recorded a few times. The chain combines TRBV30 with TRBJ1-2; D unclear. V shed 4 bases and J shed 0 bases, with 15 bases lying between them. This CDR3 is 15 amino acids long. Germline V gene data show CDR1 as GTSNPN and CDR2 as SVGIG (reference sequence). In DNA form, the CDR3 reads TGTGCCTGGACCCTAGGGAGCGTAGCTAACTATGGCTACACCTTC. Protein sequence: CAWTLGSVANYGYTF.

This chain uses TRBV21-1 with TRBJ2-5; TRBD1 reflects the table's D call only, with no check against the DNA. TRBV21-1 represents a pseudogene. CDR3 size: 14 residues. CDR3: CASSIRTEQETQYF. CDR3 in DNA: TGTGCCAGCAGCATTAGGACAGAACAAGAGACCCAGTACTTC.